The rows below give T cell receptor beta chains drawn from one sample of a study of identical twins. TCRdb re-analysed the 5' RACE reads in MiXCR, keeping a single row per CDR3 protein. The sample lists 200,000 to 250,000 distinct CDR3 sequences, under 8.5% seen once, with approximately 14% in the top ten. The data were also submitted as part of a second study, on T cells expressing NK-cell markers.

The sample was CD8+ T cells sorted from blood. These receptors all stem from a woman younger than 35 in good health. Each CDR3 is given with its conserved first and last residue. Fields, in order: clone size, D gene, J gene, V gene, CDR3 protein, CDR3 DNA. D genes are given only for firm matches. Expanded clones are given a class, and other clones once, few, many or no size at all.

few . TRBJ2-5 TRBV7-9 CASSPNPPLQETQYF TGTGCCAGCAGTCCGAACCCCCCCCTACAAGAGACCCAGTACTTC
few TRBD1 TRBJ2-7 TRBV2 CASNRGVGEQYF TGTGCCAGCAACAGGGGAGTAGGCGAGCAGTACTTC
few TRBD2 TRBJ2-3 TRBV27 CASRPRGVTSTDTQYF TGTGCCAGCAGACCACGGGGGGTAACTAGCACAGATACGCAGTATTTT
. TRBD2 TRBJ2-3 TRBV2 CAITLLAGGPFGTDTQYF TGTGCCATCACCTTACTAGCGGGAGGCCCCTTTGGCACAGATACGCAGTATTTT
many TRBD2 TRBJ2-3 TRBV6-5 CASSYSGGRASDTQYF TGTGCCAGCAGTTACTCGGGCGGGAGGGCATCAGATACGCAGTATTTT
few TRBD1 TRBJ2-7 TRBV11-2 CASSLEYGQESSYEQYF TGTGCCAGCAGCTTAGAATACGGACAGGAAAGCTCCTACGAGCAGTACTTC
many . TRBJ2-3 TRBV6-1 CASSDGGPTDTQYF TGTGCCAGCAGTGATGGGGGCCCCACAGATACGCAGTATTTT
few . TRBJ2-7 TRBV4-3 CASSQDRGGWWEQYF TGCGCCAGCAGCCAAGACAGAGGGGGGTGGTGGGAGCAGTACTTC
few TRBD1 TRBJ1-1 TRBV9 CASSVTGGEAFF TGTGCCAGCAGCGTGACAGGGGGAGAAGCTTTCTTT
few . TRBJ2-3 TRBV12-3/TRBV12-4 CASSSGLTSTDTQYF TGTGCCAGCAGTTCTGGACTCACTAGCACAGATACGCAGTATTTT
few . TRBJ2-1 TRBV7-9 CASSGTQSSYNEQFF TGTGCCAGCTCCGGGACCCAAAGCTCCTACAATGAGCAGTTCTTC
few . TRBJ2-1 TRBV3-1 CASSKEGLSYNEQFF TGTGCCAGCAGCAAGGAGGGCCTCTCCTACAATGAGCAGTTCTTC
few . TRBJ1-1 TRBV20-1 CSARDLGTGLNTEAFF TGCAGTGCTAGAGATTTAGGGACGGGGCTGAACACTGAAGCTTTCTTT
few . TRBJ2-5 TRBV7-3 CASSSWRGDQKETQYF TGTGCCAGCAGCTCCTGGCGTGGGGATCAGAAAGAGACCCAGTACTTC
. . TRBJ2-7 TRBV29-1 CSVSRDTAYEQYF TGCAGCGTTTCTAGGGACACAGCCTACGAGCAGTACTTC
few . TRBJ2-3 TRBV14 CASSQAMGVSDTQYF TGTGCCAGCAGCCAAGCGATGGGTGTATCAGATACGCAGTATTTT
. . TRBJ2-5 TRBV12-3/TRBV12-4 CASSPWTEAPMTQYF TGTGCCAGCAGTCCCTGGACAGAGGCCCCAATGACCCAGTACTTC
many TRBD2 TRBJ2-1 TRBV12-3/TRBV12-4 CASSPPSGGYENEQFF TGTGCCAGCAGTCCTCCTAGCGGGGGGTATGAGAATGAGCAGTTCTTC
. TRBD1 TRBJ1-4 TRBV5-5 CASSHSGTGIPNEKLFF TGTGCCAGCAGCCATAGCGGGACAGGGATCCCTAATGAAAAACTGTTTTTT
many TRBD1 TRBJ2-7 TRBV7-9 CASSWSRDSLTYEQYF TGTGCCAGCAGCTGGTCCCGGGACAGCTTGACCTACGAGCAGTACTTC
few . TRBJ2-7 TRBV20-1 CSARDLVAPSTYEQYF TGCAGTGCTAGAGATCTTGTGGCGCCCTCGACCTACGAGCAGTACTTC
. . TRBJ1-2 TRBV20-1 CSAEGGYGYTF TGCAGTGCCGAGGGGGGCTATGGCTACACCTTC
. TRBD2 TRBJ2-5 TRBV9 CASSPTTGTSGRETQYF TGTGCCAGCAGCCCCACGACCGGGACTAGCGGGCGAGAGACCCAGTACTTC
. . TRBJ1-2 TRBV14 CASSQDRGGYYGYTF TGTGCCAGCAGCCAAGATAGAGGGGGGTATTATGGCTACACCTTC
many . TRBJ2-3 TRBV20-1 CSARDFEGLNTQYF TGCAGTGCTAGAGATTTTGAGGGGCTGAATACGCAGTATTTT
many TRBD1 TRBJ2-2 TRBV6-2/TRBV6-3 CASRTGGDTGELFF TGTGCCAGCAGGACAGGGGGCGACACCGGGGAGCTGTTTTTT
few . TRBJ2-5 TRBV29-1 CSVVGLETQYF TGCAGCGTTGTGGGATTGGAGACCCAGTACTTC
. . TRBJ1-1 TRBV4-1 CASSQGPGSTYRGTEAFF TGCGCCAGCAGCCAAGGTCCTGGATCCACATATAGGGGCACTGAAGCTTTCTTT
few TRBD2 TRBJ2-3 TRBV6-5 CASSYSGTSGTDTQYF TGTGCCAGCAGTTACTCGGGTACTAGCGGGACAGATACGCAGTATTTT
few . TRBJ1-4 TRBV2 CASSSKPGHLATNEKLFF TGTGCCAGCAGTTCAAAACCGGGACACCTTGCAACTAATGAAAAACTGTTTTTT
few . TRBJ2-1 TRBV5-1 CASRGSVGVEDEQFF TGCGCCAGCAGGGGTAGCGTCGGGGTGGAAGATGAGCAGTTCTTC
. . TRBJ1-1 TRBV2 CASQGLQNTEAFF TGTGCCAGCCAGGGCCTACAGAACACTGAAGCTTTCTTT
few TRBD2 TRBJ2-1 TRBV4-3 CASSLGLARDNEQFF TGCGCCAGCAGCCTGGGACTAGCGAGAGACAATGAGCAGTTCTTC
. TRBD1 TRBJ2-7 TRBV2 CASSEGQRLSYEQYF TGTGCCAGCAGTGAGGGACAGCGCCTCTCCTACGAGCAGTACTTC
many . TRBJ1-2 TRBV29-1 CSVEDGFGTPYGYTF TGCAGCGTTGAAGATGGTTTCGGGACCCCCTATGGCTACACCTTC
many . TRBJ2-3 TRBV12-3/TRBV12-4 CASSPRSSDTQYF TGTGCCAGCAGTCCTCGATCGTCAGATACGCAGTATTTT
once . TRBJ2-7 TRBV7-8 CASSATVGEQYF TGTGCCAGCAGCGCCACGGTTGGCGAGCAGTACTTC
many . TRBJ1-1 TRBV4-3 CASSQDPGTTARAFF TGCGCCAGCAGCCAAGATCCCGGGACCACAGCCCGAGCTTTCTTT
. . TRBJ1-5 TRBV27 CASSLGTGMGPQHF TGTGCCAGCAGTCTAGGAACAGGGATGGGGCCCCAGCATTTT
many . TRBJ2-2 TRBV7-8 CASSLVGRPTGELFF TGTGCCAGCAGCTTAGTCGGCAGACCCACCGGGGAGCTGTTTTTT
many TRBD2 TRBJ2-3 TRBV11-1 CASSLVDLAGVGSLDTQYF TGTGCCAGCAGCTTAGTCGACCTAGCGGGGGTAGGGTCGTTGGATACGCAGTATTTT
many . TRBJ2-3 TRBV3-1 CASSPSALAGDTQYF TGTGCCAGCAGCCCAAGTGCGTTAGCAGGAGATACGCAGTATTTT
many TRBD2 TRBJ2-2 TRBV12-3/TRBV12-4 CASIQISGRAPPPYTGELFF TGTGCCAGCATCCAAATTAGCGGGAGGGCCCCACCCCCTTACACCGGGGAGCTGTTTTTT
many TRBD2 TRBJ2-7 TRBV6-1 CASSQKREGLYEQYF TGTGCCAGCAGTCAAAAGCGGGAGGGCCTGTACGAGCAGTACTTC
few . TRBJ2-3 TRBV20-1 CSAAEVADTQYF TGCAGTGCCGCTGAGGTGGCAGATACGCAGTATTTT
few . TRBJ2-1 TRBV2 CASSETRGSSYNEQFF TGTGCCAGCAGTGAAACCAGAGGTTCTTCCTACAATGAGCAGTTCTTC
few TRBD1 TRBJ2-2 TRBV6-1 CASSRPGTGYWNTGELFF TGTGCCAGCAGTCGACCCGGGACAGGGTATTGGAACACCGGGGAGCTGTTTTTT
many . TRBJ2-7 TRBV5-1 CASSLSGRVPYEQYF TGCGCCAGCAGCTTATCGGGTAGGGTCCCCTACGAGCAGTACTTC
many . TRBJ1-1 TRBV20-1 CSARDMAGEDTEAFF TGCAGTGCTAGAGATATGGCAGGGGAGGACACTGAAGCTTTCTTT
many . TRBJ2-7 TRBV12-5 CASGPGEYRDYEQYF TGTGCTAGTGGCCCAGGAGAATACAGAGACTACGAGCAGTACTTC
few . TRBJ1-1 TRBV19 CASSTRIPEAFF TGTGCCAGTAGTACCAGGATTCCTGAAGCTTTCTTT
. TRBD1 TRBJ1-2 TRBV7-9 CASSSKTGANYGYTF TGTGCCAGCAGCTCCAAGACAGGGGCTAACTATGGCTACACCTTC
. . TRBJ2-7 TRBV5-6 CASSFALEQYF TGTGCCAGCAGCTTCGCCCTGGAGCAGTACTTC